The T cell receptor (beta chain) under discussion was sequenced for a study of blood T cell repertoires in COVID-19. V shed 5 bases and J shed 9 bases, with 22 bases lying between them. The CDR3 loop spans 15 amino acids. Looked up from germline, CDR1 is MDHEN and CDR2 is SYDVKM. The repertoire was sequenced with immunoSEQ multiplex PCR; TCRdb's copy has only in-frame clones and lacks some. The table has some 190,000 clones, 75% to 90% seen once. This clone was counted a single time. The source is a woman between 55 and 75 years old with acute or convalescent COVID-19. Sequencing was performed on peripheral blood. The rearrangement joins TRBV28 to TRBJ2-5; no definite D call. The CDR3 region is CASSPPTDGRRAQYF. Written as DNA, the CDR3 is TGTGCCAGCAGTCCTCCCACCGACGGCCGACGGGCCCAGTACTTC.